Here is one T cell receptor (beta chain) with its context. The data belong to a study of blood T cell repertoires in COVID-19. Sequencing used immunoSEQ multiplex PCR; TCRdb keeps in-frame clones, though not all of them. The sample shows approximately 200,000 clones, approximately 82% of them seen only once. The V gene's germline CDR1 is SGHRS and CDR2 YFSETQ. The CDR3 runs 14 residues. V was pared by 0 bases and J by 5 bases, with 10 bases between. V gene TRBV5-1 combines with J gene TRBJ2-3; TRBD1 is a possible D gene (7 bases). This TCR came from a human donor with acute or convalescent COVID-19. The donor label of this sample is uncertain. Sequences were obtained from peripheral blood. The CDR3: CASSLAGGLDTQYF. The CDR3 bases are TGCGCCAGCAGCTTGGCAGGGGGGTTAGATACGCAGTATTTT.